Each of the 16 T cell receptor beta chains below was sequenced from the same sample in a study of T cell changes during pregnancy in multiple sclerosis. Assay: immunoSEQ multiplex PCR; the TCRdb copy retains only in-frame clones and omits some. The sample lists 45,000 to 55,000 clones; 88% were seen once. The material sequenced was CD4+ T cells from peripheral blood mononuclear cells, taken in the second trimester of pregnancy. The receptors shown here come from a female donor with multiple sclerosis, enrolled in a pregnancy study.

The chain employs TRBV19 and TRBJ1-5; 7 positions agree with TRBD1. V dropped 6 bases and J dropped 7; count of bases not matched to a gene: 9. CDR3 length: 14 amino acids. CDR1 is LNHDA, CDR2 SQIVND, per germline (reference sequence). CDR3 sequence (DNA): TGTGCCAGTAGCATTGACAGGGTAGGCCAGCCCCAGCATTTT. The encoded protein is CASSIDRVGQPQHF.

The rearrangement links TRBV5-6 to TRBJ1-1, with a weak D call TRBD1 (5 bases). CDR3 length: 14 amino acids. The germline CDR1 and CDR2 sequences are SGHDT and YYEEEE. The V end was cut by 2 bases, the J end by 0 bases, with 8 bases between. In DNA form, the CDR3 reads TGTGCCAGCAGCTTTGGACACCTGAACACTGAAGCTTTCTTT. Encoded protein: CASSFGHLNTEAFF.

This clone was seen a handful of times. The V call is TRBV4-2, the J call TRBJ2-7; D remains ambiguous. Germline lookup yields CDR1 LGHNA and CDR2 YNFKEQ. Trimming shortened V by 1 base and J by 3 bases, and 10 bases separated the two germline ends. The CDR3 has 14 residues. As DNA, the CDR3 is TGTGCCAGCAGCCAAGGTTCACAGAGCTACGAGCAGTACTTC. Translated: CASSQGSQSYEQYF.

This clone has a handful of counts. The rearrangement links TRBV5-4 to TRBJ1-1; D gene uncertain. The V end was cut by 3 bases, the J end by 3 bases, with 15 bases between. Per the germline V gene, CDR1 is SGHNT and CDR2 is YYREEE (reference sequence). The CDR3 totals 15 residues. The DNA of the CDR3 is TGTGCCAGCAGCTCCCCCGTGAGAGGGTACACTGAAGCTTTCTTT. This gives the protein CASSSPVRGYTEAFF.

The chain joins TRBV6-5 to TRBJ2-1, with TRBD2 identical over 12 bases. V shed 10 bases and J 4 bases; nucleotides not matched to a gene: 8. Germline-derived CDR1 and CDR2 are MNHEY and SVGAGI. The CDR3 contains 15 residues. The CDR3 spells CATRELAGGYNEQFF. The CDR3 nucleotides read TGTGCCACCAGAGAACTAGCGGGGGGATACAATGAGCAGTTCTTC.

The J gene is TRBJ2-7, the V gene TRBV6-6, with D perhaps matching TRBD1 (7 bases). Germline CDR1 and CDR2: MNHNY and SVGAGI (reference sequence). Trimming shortened V by 8 bases and J by 3 bases, and 14 bases separated the two germline ends. The CDR3 extends over 13 amino acids. The chain's CDR3 is CASSWQGGYEQYF. For the CDR3, the DNA is TGTGCCAGCTCTTGGCAGGGGGGCTACGAGCAGTACTTC.

The chain is built from TRBV2 and TRBJ2-5; tentative D call: TRBD2 (5 bases). V gave up 2 bases and J gave up 2 bases, with 12 bases separating them. Germline values: CDR1 SNHLY, CDR2 FYNNEI. The CDR3 is made up of 15 amino acids. CDR3 residues: CASSERGQPQETQYF. The CDR3 DNA reads as TGTGCCAGCAGTGAAAGAGGGCAGCCTCAAGAGACCCAGTACTTC.

The chain uses TRBV9 and TRBJ2-5, with TRBD2 matching over 10 bases. V shed 0 bases and J 4 bases; nucleotides not matched to a gene: 3. The germline gives CDR1 SGDLS, CDR2 YYNGEE. The CDR3 has 15 amino acids. The DNA for the CDR3 is TGTGCCAGCAGCGTAGGGCTAGCGGGAGCAGAGACCCAGTACTTC. Protein: CASSVGLAGAETQYF.

The rearrangement joins TRBV5-1 to TRBJ2-2, with 11 bases fitting TRBD2. The V and J ends lost 2 bases and 2 bases, in that order; junction bases with no gene match: 11. There are 19 residues in the CDR3. The germline V gene has CDR1 SGHRS and CDR2 YFSETQ. CDR3 nucleotides: TGCGCCAGCAGCTTTGAGACTAGCGGGACAAACAGAAACACCGGGGAGCTGTTTTTT. Its translation is CASSFETSGTNRNTGELFF.

The rearrangement links TRBV7-8 to TRBJ2-5, with D possibly matching TRBD2 (5 bases). Germline lookup yields CDR1 SGHVS and CDR2 FQNEAQ. This CDR3 has 14 residues. Trimming left V 1 base short and J 1 base short, with 7 bases between. Written as DNA, the CDR3 is TGTGCCAGCAGCTTAGACCGGGGCCAAGAGACCCAGTACTTC. Translated: CASSLDRGQETQYF.

Concerning this clone itself: A read error may account for a junction end that differs from germline. The chain links TRBV7-7 to TRBJ2-2, with 7 bases lining up with TRBD1. The CDR3 is made up of 15 amino acids. The V gene's germline CDR1 is SSHAT and CDR2 FNYEAQ (reference sequence). The CDR3 sequence: CASSLSGTDSGELFF. As DNA, the CDR3 is TGTGCTAGCAGCTTGTCCGGGACAGATTCCGGGGAGCTGTTTTTT.

The chain recombines TRBV10-3 with TRBJ2-5; 13 bases are shared with TRBD2. With V trimmed by 0 bases and J by 1 base, 5 bases remained unmatched. Germline V CDR1 and CDR2: ENHRY, SYGVKD. This CDR3 region has 18 residues. In nucleotides, the CDR3 is TGTGCCATCAGTGAGTCTGGAGGGACTAGCGGGACCCAAGAGACCCAGTACTTC. Its translation: CAISESGGTSGTQETQYF.

The rearrangement uses TRBV28 and TRBJ1-2; 9 bases map to TRBD1. Germline trimming cut 8 bases from V and 12 bases from J; bases unmatched to any gene: 16. This CDR3 region has 14 residues. The V gene's germline CDR1 is MDHEN and CDR2 SYDVKM. CDR3 bases: TGTGCCAGCGGGACCGGACAGGGGCCGTATGCGAACACCTTC. It yields the protein CASGTGQGPYANTF.

This clone has a single count. CDR3 nucleotide sequence: TGTGCCAGCATAGGGGGTAATCAGCCCCAGCATTTT. Translating gives CASIGGNQPQHF. The rearrangement links TRBV28 to TRBJ1-5, with D tentatively TRBD1 (6 bases). This CDR3 contains 12 residues. Germline CDR1 reads MDHEN; CDR2 reads SYDVKM. With 7 bases removed from V and 4 bases from J, the gap between germline ends came to 8 bases.

In its sample, this clone was seen once. The rearrangement links TRBV6-1 to TRBJ2-3; 9 nucleotides line up with TRBD2. Germline CDR1 reads MNHNS; CDR2 reads SASEGT. With 4 bases clipped from V and 4 bases from J, the junction kept 6 bases outside the gene matches. There are 15 residues in the CDR3. The CDR3 here is CASSGIAGVSDTQYF. The DNA for the CDR3 is TGTGCCAGCAGTGGCATAGCGGGAGTGTCAGATACGCAGTATTTT.

The rearrangement links TRBV6-5 to TRBJ2-7; 7 bases line up with TRBD2. The length of the CDR3 is 15 residues. Germline V CDR1 and CDR2: MNHEY, SVGAGI. J gave up 0 bases and V 0 bases, and 2 bases lay outside the gene matches. Written as DNA, the CDR3 is TGTGCCAGCAGTTACTCTGGGACTACCTCCTACGAGCAGTACTTC. Its protein is CASSYSGTTSYEQYF.